Given below is one T cell receptor beta chain in context. This clonotype came up a few times. Its recognized antigen is unknown. Base-call qualities are not available, and no considerably larger clone is one nucleotide away. This entry belongs to a study of identical twins (dated by TCRdb to 2016 to 2017). At the level of the whole study: To test whether fetal clonotypes persist, this study deep-sequenced TCR alpha and beta repertoires from monozygotic twins, from unrelated adults of various ages, and from cord blood. To rule out contamination, replicate twin experiments were performed at different times with different library preparation protocols.

General study outcomes and caveats: In monozygotic twins, recombination models systematically underestimated out-of-frame TCR alpha sharing, but the models matched the sharing seen between unrelated individuals. Compared with coincidental sharing between unrelated individuals, an excess of low generation-probability sequences was observed among out-of-frame TCR alpha sequences shared between twins. Invariant T cells such as MAIT and iNKT could partly confound zero-insertion analyses, although diverse VJ usage argued against such confounding for most clonotypes. The excess sharing between twins in beta out-of-frame sequences was weaker because fewer shared sequences reduced the signal-to-noise ratio. Because the same donors could not be followed over many years, the conclusions relied on cross-sectional statistical analysis. Fewer insertions were carried by abundant cord blood beta clonotypes, a similar but weaker trend appeared in young adult naive repertoires, and no such trend appeared in memory repertoires.

Every donor in the study was a healthy Caucasian. Three pairs of female monozygotic twins, all aged roughly 18 to 29 years, were included in the twin cohort. Using Miltenyi CD45RO+ enrichment and human naive T-cell isolation kits, memory (CD45RO+) and naive T cells were isolated from PBMC. Library preparation employed 5' RACE. Sequenced using an Illumina HiSeq 2000. A universal primer binding site was added through template switching, and the final cDNA carried a unique molecular identifier so that TCR cDNA molecules could be counted accurately. Specific primers in the conserved constant-segment region were used to synthesize first-strand cDNA for the TCR alpha and beta chains. Each cDNA library was double barcoded, with a SMART-Mk sample barcode plus Illumina barcodes, to control for contamination. TruSeq adapter sequences and Illumina sample barcodes were added in two successive PCR steps. The TCR alpha and beta cDNA libraries were sequenced on the Illumina HiSeq platform using custom primers. As for the original processing: Unique molecular identifiers were extracted from raw reads with MiGEC, and CDR3 positions were determined with MiXCR. Recombination models were inferred per individual with the repgenHMM and IGoR tools using an EM algorithm. Shared clonotypes were analyzed with the tcR package in R, and sharing was normalized by the product of cloneset sizes. To study raw recombination free of thymic and clonal selection effects, out-of-frame nonproductive sequences were analyzed. The public reads were run again by TCRdb, first through fastp at Q25 and then through MiXCR, and only productive beta chains were kept. Here each entry gathers all rows of one CDR3 protein and keeps the most common genes and DNA. The V and J calls shown here were made by TCRdb, not taken from the authors' results. For this sample there are around 280,000 distinct CDR3 sequences; about 8.9% appear just once. The top ten clones comprise about 2.1% of the sample.

The junction shows trimming of 0 bases on V and 6 bases on J, and the gene matches do not reach 6 bases of it. Sequences MNHEY (CDR1) and SMNVEV (CDR2) are obtained from the germline V gene (reference sequence). The CDR3 holds 16 amino acids from the cysteine to the phenylalanine. The kept DNA is CDR3 alone, 48 bases in frame from the first base. The sample also formed part of further work on yellow fever vaccine responses in identical twins. The second study reports: According to the authors, the vaccine-induced T cell response in identical twins seemed to be partly convergent and partly specific to each individual. Focusing on identical twins, the study followed the T cell clones that responded to the vaccine, and did so with precision.

Sequenced input: memory (CD45RO+) T cells sorted from blood. Explained via the paper, the cell subset or site label denotes: CD45RO+ enriched T cells. The TCR originated in a woman aged 18-30 years in good health. Recombination linked TRBV27 to TRBJ1-5; TRBD1 matches 9 bases in the middle. The DNA sequence is given as TGTGCCAGCAGTTTATCAAGACAGGGGGGCGGTCAGCCCCAGCATTTT. Its protein product is CASSLSRQGGGQPQHF.